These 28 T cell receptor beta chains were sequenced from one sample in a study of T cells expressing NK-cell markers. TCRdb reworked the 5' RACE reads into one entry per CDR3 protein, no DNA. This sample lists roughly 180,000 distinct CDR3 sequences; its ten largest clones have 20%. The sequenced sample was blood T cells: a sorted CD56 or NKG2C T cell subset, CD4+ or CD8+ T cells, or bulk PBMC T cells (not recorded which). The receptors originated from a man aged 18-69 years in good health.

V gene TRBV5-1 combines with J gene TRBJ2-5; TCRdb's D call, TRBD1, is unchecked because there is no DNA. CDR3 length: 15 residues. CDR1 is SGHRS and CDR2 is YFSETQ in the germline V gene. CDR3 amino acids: CASSLMSGGRETQYF.

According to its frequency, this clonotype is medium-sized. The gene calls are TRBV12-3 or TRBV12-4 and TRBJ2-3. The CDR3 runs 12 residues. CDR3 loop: CASSFHGDTQYF.

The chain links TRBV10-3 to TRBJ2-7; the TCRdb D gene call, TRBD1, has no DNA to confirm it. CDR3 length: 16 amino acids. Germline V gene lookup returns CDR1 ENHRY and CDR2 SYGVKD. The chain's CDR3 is CAISESGTPSSYEQYF.

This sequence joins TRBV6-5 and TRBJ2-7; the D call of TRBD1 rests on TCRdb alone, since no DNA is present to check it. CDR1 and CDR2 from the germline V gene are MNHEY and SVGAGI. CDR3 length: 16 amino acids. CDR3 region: CASSYRETGNSYEQYF.

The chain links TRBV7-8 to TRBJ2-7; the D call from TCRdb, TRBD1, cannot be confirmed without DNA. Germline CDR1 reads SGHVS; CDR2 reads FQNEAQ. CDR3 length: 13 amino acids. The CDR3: CASSRDGTYEQYF.

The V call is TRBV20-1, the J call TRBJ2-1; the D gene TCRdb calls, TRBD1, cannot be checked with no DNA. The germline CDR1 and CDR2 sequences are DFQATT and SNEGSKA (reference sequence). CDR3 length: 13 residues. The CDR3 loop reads CSAKGTGSNEQFF.

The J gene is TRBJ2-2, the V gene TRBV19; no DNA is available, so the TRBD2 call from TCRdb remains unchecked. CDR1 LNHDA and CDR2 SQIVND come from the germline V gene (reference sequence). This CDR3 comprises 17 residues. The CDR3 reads CASSERSAGVNTGELFF.

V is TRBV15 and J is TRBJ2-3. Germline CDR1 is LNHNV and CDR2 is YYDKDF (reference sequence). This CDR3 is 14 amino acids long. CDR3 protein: CATSRDGSRDTQYF.

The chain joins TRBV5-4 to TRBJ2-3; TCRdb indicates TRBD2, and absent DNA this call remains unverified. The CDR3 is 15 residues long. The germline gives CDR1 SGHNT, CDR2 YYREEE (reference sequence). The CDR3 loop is CASSEFLAGTDTQYF.

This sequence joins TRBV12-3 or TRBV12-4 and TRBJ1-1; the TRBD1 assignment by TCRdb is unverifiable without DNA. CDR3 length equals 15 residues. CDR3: CASTETGTGLTEAFF.

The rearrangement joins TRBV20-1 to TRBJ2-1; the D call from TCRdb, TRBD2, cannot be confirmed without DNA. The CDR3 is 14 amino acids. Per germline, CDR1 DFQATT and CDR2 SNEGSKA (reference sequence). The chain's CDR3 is CSRGGSRSYNEQFF.

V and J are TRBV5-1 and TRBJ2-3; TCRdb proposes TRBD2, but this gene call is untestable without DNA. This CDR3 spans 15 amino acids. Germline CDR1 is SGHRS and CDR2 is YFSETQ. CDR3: CASRTHGGPTDTQYF.

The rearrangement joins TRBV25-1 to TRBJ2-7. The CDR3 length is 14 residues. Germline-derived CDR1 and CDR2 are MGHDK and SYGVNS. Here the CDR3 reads CASSEYADSYEQYF.

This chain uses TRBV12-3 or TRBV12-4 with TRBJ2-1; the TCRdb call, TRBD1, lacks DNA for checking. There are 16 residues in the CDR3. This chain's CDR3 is CASSFSPTQGGREQFF.

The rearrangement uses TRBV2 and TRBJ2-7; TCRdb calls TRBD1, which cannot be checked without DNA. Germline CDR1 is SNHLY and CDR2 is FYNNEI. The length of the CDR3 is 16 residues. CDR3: CASSEAGQKKLYEQYF.

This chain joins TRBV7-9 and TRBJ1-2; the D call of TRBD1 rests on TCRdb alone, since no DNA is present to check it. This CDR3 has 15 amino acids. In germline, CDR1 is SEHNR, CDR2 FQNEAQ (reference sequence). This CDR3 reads CASSLQSRGRYGYTF.

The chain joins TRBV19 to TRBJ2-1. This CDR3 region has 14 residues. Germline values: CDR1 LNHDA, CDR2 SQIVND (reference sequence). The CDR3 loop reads CASSILATYNEQFF.

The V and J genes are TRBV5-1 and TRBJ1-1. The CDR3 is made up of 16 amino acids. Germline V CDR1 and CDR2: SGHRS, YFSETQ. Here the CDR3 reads CASSSGRLGMNTEAFF.

The CDR3 loop is CASRLEKEEPMNTEAFF. The chain combines TRBV3-1 with TRBJ1-1. The germline CDR1 and CDR2 sequences are LGHDT and YNNKEL (reference sequence). This CDR3 spans 17 amino acids.

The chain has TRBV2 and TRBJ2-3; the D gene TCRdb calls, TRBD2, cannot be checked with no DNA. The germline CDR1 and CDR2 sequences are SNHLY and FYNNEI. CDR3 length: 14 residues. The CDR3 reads CASSGTTGADTQYF.

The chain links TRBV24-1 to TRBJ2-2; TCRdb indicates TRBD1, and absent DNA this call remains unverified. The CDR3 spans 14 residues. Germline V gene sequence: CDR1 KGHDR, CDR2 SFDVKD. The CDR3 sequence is CATTGHTNTGELFF.

CDR3 sequence: CASKGGTGSFYGYTF. This chain uses TRBV6-1 with TRBJ1-2; TCRdb's D gene call, TRBD1, goes unchecked for lack of DNA. Germline V gene sequence: CDR1 MNHNS, CDR2 SASEGT. The CDR3 is 15 amino acids.

The CDR3 protein is CASSYSRILPGELFF. This sequence joins TRBV6-5 and TRBJ2-2. In germline, CDR1 is MNHEY, CDR2 SVGAGI. The CDR3 runs 15 residues.

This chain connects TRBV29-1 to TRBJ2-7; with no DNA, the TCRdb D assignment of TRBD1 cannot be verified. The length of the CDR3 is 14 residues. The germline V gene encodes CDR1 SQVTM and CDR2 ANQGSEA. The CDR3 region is CSVRGVGLSYEQYF.

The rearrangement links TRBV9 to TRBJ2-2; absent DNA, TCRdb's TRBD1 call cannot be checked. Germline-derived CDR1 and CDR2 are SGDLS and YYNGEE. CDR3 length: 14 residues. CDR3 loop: CASSVEGYTGELFF.

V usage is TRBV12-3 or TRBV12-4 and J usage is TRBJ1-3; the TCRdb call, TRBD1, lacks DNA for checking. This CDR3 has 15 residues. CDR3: CASRGGPTSGNTIYF.

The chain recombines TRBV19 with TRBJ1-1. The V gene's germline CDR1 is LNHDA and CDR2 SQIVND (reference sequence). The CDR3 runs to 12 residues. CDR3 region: CASSFSHLEAFF.

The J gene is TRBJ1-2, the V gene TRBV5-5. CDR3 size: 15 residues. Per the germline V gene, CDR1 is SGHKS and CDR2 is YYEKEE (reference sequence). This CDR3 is CASSLVAGYEYGYTF.